This section outlines one T cell receptor beta chain sequence together with its context. The sample comes from a study of T-cell reconstitution after alpha-beta-depleted transplantation in children. V shed 1 base, J shed 6 bases, and the junction held 7 bases outside the gene matches. Germline V CDR1 and CDR2: SQVTM, ANQGSEA. The CDR3 runs to 15 residues. This sample's TCRbeta library carried unique molecular identifier barcodes. TCRdb called the PCR reads again in MiXCR, with one record for every CDR3 protein. The sample lists 70,000 to 100,000 distinct CDR3 sequences, 12% occurring once. Sequences were derived from PBMCs from the stem cell graft donor, sampled from the stem cell graft. The clonotype originates from a human donor who donated a stem cell graft to a child with inherited bone marrow failure. The J gene is TRBJ2-2, the V gene TRBV29-1; 8 bases are a match to TRBD1. CDR3 residues: CSVEGQGWSSGELFF. The CDR3 bases are TGCAGCGTTGAAGGACAGGGGTGGTCGTCCGGGGAGCTGTTTTTT.